These T cell receptor beta chains were read from a single sample in a study of cytomegalovirus exposure and HLA in healthy donors. This table comes from immunoSEQ multiplex PCR, and its TCRdb copy is limited to in-frame clones, with some not included. The table records more than 80,000 clones, 65% to 80% of them present only once. Material for sequencing was PBMCs. The source of these receptors is a male donor in good health and CMV-seropositive. Both conserved end residues are part of each CDR3. A D gene is named only where the DNA matches it firmly. Size is stated for part of the rows, as once, few or many counts, or as a class when the clone is expanded.

v_gene,abundance,j_gene,d_gene,CDR3nt,CDR3aa
TRBV5-1,.,TRBJ2-5,.,TGCGCCAGCAGCACATCGAACAGGGAAGAGACCCAGTACTTC,CASSTSNREETQYF
TRBV23-1,.,TRBJ1-1,.,TGCGCCAGGAAAAGCGCTCAGACAGGACCCAACACTGAAGCTTTCTTT,CARKSAQTGPNTEAFF
TRBV10-3,.,TRBJ2-3,TRBD2,TGTGCCATCAGATTCGGACTAGCGGGAGGGCGTCAAGGAGATACGCAGTATTTT,CAIRFGLAGGRQGDTQYF
TRBV18,.,TRBJ1-1,TRBD1,TGTGCCAGCTCACCGCTAATGGTGGGGACAGGGGACACTGAAGCTTTCTTT,CASSPLMVGTGDTEAFF
TRBV18,.,TRBJ1-5,.,TGTGCCAGCTCAGTAGGCAGGGACAATCAGCCCCAGCATTTT,CASSVGRDNQPQHF
TRBV29-1,.,TRBJ2-1,TRBD1,TGCAGCGTTGCGGGACAGGGAATGTGGAATGAGCAGTTCTTC,CSVAGQGMWNEQFF
TRBV6-6,.,TRBJ2-3,.,TGTGCCAGCAGTCGCTTTGAACAGAAAACAGATACGCAGTATTTT,CASSRFEQKTDTQYF
TRBV4-1,.,TRBJ1-2,.,TGCGCCAGCAGCCAAGATCCGACAGCTGCTAACTATGGCTACACCTTC,CASSQDPTAANYGYTF
TRBV10-3,few,TRBJ2-3,TRBD2,TGTGCCATCAGTGAGATACCGGGACTAGCGGGGACAGATACGCAGTATTTT,CAISEIPGLAGTDTQYF
TRBV18,.,TRBJ1-1,.,TGTGCCAGCTCACCACCGTCAGGTTACACTGAAGCTTTCTTT,CASSPPSGYTEAFF
TRBV6-5,.,TRBJ2-1,.,TGTGCCAGCAGTTACAAGGGGAGGGGGATTTGGTTCTTC,CASSYKGRGIWFF